This T cell receptor beta chain was found in a study of shared clonotypes between healthy human individuals. Germline CDR1 MGHRA, CDR2 YSYEKL. Trimming shortened V by 0 bases and J by 2 bases, and 11 bases separated the two germline ends. The CDR3 totals 16 residues. Clones were sequenced by immunoSEQ multiplex PCR, and TCRdb holds only the in-frame ones, with some missing. The sample has some 1 million clones; about 75% are singletons. The TCR was taken from a man younger than 35 in good health. The sample was memory CD4+ T cells sorted from blood. This sample's subset: CD45RA-negative fraction. This chain links TRBV4-1 with TRBJ1-3; D remains unclear. CDR3 in amino acids: CASSQDPVGTGNTIYF. Written as DNA, the CDR3 is TGCGCCAGCAGCCAAGATCCCGTTGGGACTGGAAACACCATATATTTT.